This T cell receptor beta chain appears in the sequencing data of a study of sequential checkpoint blockade in melanoma. This clone has only a few counts. Its antigen is currently unknown. Here immunoSEQ multiplex PCR was the method, and the copy in TCRdb shows in-frame clones only, minus some. The sample includes about 13,000 clones, about 28% of them seen just once. The sample's treatment: randomized to nivolumab then ipilimumab (arm A) or the reverse (arm B). The study's findings and limits: T-cell fraction and clonality followed PD-L1 and CD8+ counts, not mutational load.

Germline CDR1 SGDLS, CDR2 YYNGEE. Germline trimming cut 2 bases from V and 2 bases from J; bases unmatched to any gene: 5. This CDR3 comprises 15 residues. The source is a human donor with melanoma. The chain links TRBV9 to TRBJ2-3; 7 bases are a match to TRBD2. This specimen was tumor tissue (inferred from file names), taken from a patient given nivolumab and ipilimumab in sequence. The CDR3 region is CASSVAGLHTDTQYF. CDR3 coding DNA: TGTGCCAGCAGCGTGGCGGGACTACACACAGATACGCAGTATTTT.